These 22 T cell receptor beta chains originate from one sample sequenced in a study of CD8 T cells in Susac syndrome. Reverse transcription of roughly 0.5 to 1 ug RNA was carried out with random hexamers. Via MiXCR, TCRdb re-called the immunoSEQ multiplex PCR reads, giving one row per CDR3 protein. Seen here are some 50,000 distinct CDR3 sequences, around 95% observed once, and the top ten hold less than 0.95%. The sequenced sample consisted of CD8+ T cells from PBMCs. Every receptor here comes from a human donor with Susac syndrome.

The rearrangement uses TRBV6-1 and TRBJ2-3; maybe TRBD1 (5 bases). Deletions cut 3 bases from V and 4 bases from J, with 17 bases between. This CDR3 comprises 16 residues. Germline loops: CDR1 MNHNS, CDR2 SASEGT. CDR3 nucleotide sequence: TGTGCCAGCAGTGAGCGTGTCAGGGTTGTATCAGATACGCAGTATTTT. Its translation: CASSERVRVVSDTQYF.

The CDR3 DNA sequence: TGTGCCAGCAGCTCCCCGTTGGTAGCGGGGGCCTCGCAGTATTTT. Amino acids: CASSSPLVAGASQYF. The rearrangement uses TRBV12-3 or TRBV12-4 and TRBJ2-3, with TRBD2 matching over 9 bases. The CDR3 is 15 amino acids. V lost 6 bases to trimming and J lost 10 bases; unmatched junction nucleotides: 14.

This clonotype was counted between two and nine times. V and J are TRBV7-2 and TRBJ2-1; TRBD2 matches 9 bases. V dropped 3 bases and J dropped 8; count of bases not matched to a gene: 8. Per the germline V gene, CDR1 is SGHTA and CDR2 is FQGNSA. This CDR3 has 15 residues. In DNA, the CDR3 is TGTGCCAGCAGCTTGCGGGGGGGCCCGACCGATGAGCAGTTCTTC. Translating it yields CASSLRGGPTDEQFF.

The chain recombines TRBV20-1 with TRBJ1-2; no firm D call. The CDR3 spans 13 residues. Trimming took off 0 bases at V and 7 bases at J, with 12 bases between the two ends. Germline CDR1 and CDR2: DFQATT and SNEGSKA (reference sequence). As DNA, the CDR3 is TGCAGTGCTAGAGATCTTTCACATCTTGGCTACACCTTC. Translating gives CSARDLSHLGYTF.

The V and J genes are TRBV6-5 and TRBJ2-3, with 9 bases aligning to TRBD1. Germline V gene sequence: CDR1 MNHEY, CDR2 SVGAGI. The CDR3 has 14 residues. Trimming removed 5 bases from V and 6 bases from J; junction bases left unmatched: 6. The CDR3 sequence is CASSRRDRVDTQYF. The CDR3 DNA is TGTGCCAGCAGTCGCCGGGACAGGGTCGATACGCAGTATTTT.

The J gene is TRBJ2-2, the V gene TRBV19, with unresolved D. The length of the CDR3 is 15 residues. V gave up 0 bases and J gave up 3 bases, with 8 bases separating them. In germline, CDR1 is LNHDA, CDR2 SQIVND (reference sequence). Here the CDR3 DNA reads TGTGCCAGTAGTATAGATCGGGTAGACACCGGGGAGCTGTTTTTT. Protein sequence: CASSIDRVDTGELFF.

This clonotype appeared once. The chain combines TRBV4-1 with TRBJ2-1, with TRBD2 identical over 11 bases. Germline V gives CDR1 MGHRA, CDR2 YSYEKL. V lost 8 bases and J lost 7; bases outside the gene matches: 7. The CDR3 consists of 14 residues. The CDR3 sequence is CASSRTSGGNEQFF. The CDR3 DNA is TGCGCCAGCTCTCGTACTAGCGGGGGTAATGAGCAGTTCTTC.

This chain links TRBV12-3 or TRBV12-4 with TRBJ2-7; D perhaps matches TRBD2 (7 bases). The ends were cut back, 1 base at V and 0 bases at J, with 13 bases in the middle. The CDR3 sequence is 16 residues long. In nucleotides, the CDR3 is TGTGCCAGCAGTTTAGGAGGGGGGGCCGCCTCCTACGAGCAGTACTTC. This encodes CASSLGGGAASYEQYF.

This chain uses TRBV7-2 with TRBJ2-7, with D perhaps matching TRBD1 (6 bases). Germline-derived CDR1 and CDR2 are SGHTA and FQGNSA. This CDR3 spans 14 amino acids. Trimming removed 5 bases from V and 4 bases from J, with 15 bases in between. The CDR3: CASSAAGTLYEQYF. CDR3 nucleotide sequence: TGTGCCAGCAGCGCAGCCGGGACACTTTACGAGCAGTACTTC.

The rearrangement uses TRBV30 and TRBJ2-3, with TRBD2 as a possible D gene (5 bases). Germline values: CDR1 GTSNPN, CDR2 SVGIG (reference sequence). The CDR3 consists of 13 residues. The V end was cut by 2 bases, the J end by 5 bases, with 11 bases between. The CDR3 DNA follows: TGTGCCTGGAGTCACGGGGATGAAGATACGCAGTATTTT. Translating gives CAWSHGDEDTQYF.

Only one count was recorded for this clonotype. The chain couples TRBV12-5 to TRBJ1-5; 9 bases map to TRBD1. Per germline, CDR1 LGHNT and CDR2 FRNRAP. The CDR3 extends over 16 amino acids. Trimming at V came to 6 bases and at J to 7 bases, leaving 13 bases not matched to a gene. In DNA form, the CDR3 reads TGTGCTAGTGGCCCGGGACAGGGTCCGGTATCCCAGCCCCAGCATTTT. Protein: CASGPGQGPVSQPQHF.

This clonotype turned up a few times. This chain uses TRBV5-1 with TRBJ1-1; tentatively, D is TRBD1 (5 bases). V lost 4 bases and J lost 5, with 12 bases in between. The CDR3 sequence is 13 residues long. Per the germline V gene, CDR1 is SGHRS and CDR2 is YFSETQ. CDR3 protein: CASSPDSGTEAFF. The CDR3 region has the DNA TGCGCCAGCAGCCCTGACTCAGGGACTGAAGCTTTCTTT.

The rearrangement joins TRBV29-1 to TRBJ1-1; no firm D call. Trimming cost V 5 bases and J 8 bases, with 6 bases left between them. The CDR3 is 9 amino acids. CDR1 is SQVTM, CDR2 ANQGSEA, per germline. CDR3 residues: CSVYPEAFF. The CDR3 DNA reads TGCAGCGTTTATCCCGAAGCTTTCTTT.

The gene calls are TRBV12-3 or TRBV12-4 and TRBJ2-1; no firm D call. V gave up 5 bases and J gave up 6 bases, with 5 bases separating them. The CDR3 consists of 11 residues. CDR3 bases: TGTGCCAGCAGTCACAGCAATGAGCAGTTCTTC. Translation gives CASSHSNEQFF.

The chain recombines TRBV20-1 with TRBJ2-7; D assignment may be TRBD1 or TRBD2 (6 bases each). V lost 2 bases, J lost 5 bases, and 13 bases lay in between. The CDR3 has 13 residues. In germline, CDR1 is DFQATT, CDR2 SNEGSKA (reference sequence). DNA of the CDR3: TGCAGTGCTAGAAGTACGGGGGCCCACGAGCAGTACTTC. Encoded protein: CSARSTGAHEQYF.

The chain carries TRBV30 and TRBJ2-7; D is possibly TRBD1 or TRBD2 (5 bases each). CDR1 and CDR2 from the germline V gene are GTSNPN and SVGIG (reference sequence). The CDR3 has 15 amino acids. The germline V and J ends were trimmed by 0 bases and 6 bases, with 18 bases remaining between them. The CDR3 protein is CAWSVRGGYSGEQYF. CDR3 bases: TGTGCCTGGAGTGTCCGGGGCGGGTATTCTGGCGAGCAGTACTTC.

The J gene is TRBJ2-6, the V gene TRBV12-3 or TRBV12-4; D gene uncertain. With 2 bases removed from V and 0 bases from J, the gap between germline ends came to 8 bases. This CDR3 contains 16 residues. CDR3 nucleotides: TGTGCCAGCAGTTTATCCAGTCCCTCTGGGGCCAACGTCCTGACTTTC. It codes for CASSLSSPSGANVLTF.

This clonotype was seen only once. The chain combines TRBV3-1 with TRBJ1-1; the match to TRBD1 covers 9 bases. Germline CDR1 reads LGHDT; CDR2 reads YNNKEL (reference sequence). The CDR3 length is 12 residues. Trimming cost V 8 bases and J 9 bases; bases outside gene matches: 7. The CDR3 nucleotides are TGTGCCAGCGAGGGGACAGGGCGAAAAGCTTTCTTT. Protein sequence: CASEGTGRKAFF.

CDR3 coding DNA: TGCAGCGTTCCTACAGGGGGCGATGAGCAGTTCTTC. Translating it yields CSVPTGGDEQFF. The rearrangement uses TRBV29-1 and TRBJ2-1; 9 bases agree with TRBD1. V trimming: 5 bases; J trimming: 8 bases; junction bases outside the gene matches: 4. This CDR3 has 12 residues. Germline V gene data show CDR1 as SQVTM and CDR2 as ANQGSEA.

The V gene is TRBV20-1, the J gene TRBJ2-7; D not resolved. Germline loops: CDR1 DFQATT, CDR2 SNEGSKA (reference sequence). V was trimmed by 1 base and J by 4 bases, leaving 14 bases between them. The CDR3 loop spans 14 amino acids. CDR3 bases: TGCAGTGCTAGAGGCTCCCGACACCTTTACGAGCAGTACTTC. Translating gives CSARGSRHLYEQYF.

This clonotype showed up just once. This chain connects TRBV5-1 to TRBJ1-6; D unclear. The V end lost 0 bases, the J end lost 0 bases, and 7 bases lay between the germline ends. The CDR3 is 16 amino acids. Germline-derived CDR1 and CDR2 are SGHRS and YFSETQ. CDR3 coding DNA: TGCGCCAGCAGCTTGGACAGAACCTCCTATAATTCACCCCTCCACTTT. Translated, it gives CASSLDRTSYNSPLHF. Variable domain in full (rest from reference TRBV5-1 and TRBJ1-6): KAGVTQTPRYLIKTRGQQVTLSCSPISGHRSVSWYQQTPGQGLQFLFEYFSETQRNKGNFPGRFSGRQFSNSRSEMNVSTLELGDSALYLCASSLDRTSYNSPLHFGNGTRLTVT.

Written as DNA, the CDR3 is TGTGCCAGCAGCGTAGGGCAGGTCAATGAGCAGTTCTTC. The encoded protein is CASSVGQVNEQFF. The chain is built from TRBV9 and TRBJ2-1; D call uncertain. With 0 bases removed from V and 6 bases from J, the gap between germline ends came to 7 bases. This CDR3 spans 13 amino acids. Germline V gene sequence: CDR1 SGDLS, CDR2 YYNGEE.